A selection of T cell receptor beta chains follows, all from one sample in a study of T-cell memory formation after mild COVID-19. In TCRdb, the 5' RACE reads were re-called with MiXCR into one record per CDR3 protein. There are just over 350,000 distinct CDR3 sequences in the sample; roughly 14% occur only once, and around a fifth lies in the top ten. Specimen: PBMCs or a T cell subset sorted from them (not recorded which). The receptors were gathered from a man between 18 and 29 years old who had mild COVID-19 (a few samples of this study predate the infection). Cell type and time point are not known. Each CDR3 is given with its conserved first and last residue. D genes are given only for firm matches. Clone size is not always given. Where it is, it says once, few, many or a class for expanded clones.

size	V	D	J	CDR3	DNA
few	TRBV6-2/TRBV6-3	TRBD1	TRBJ2-3	CASSYRGQGTPTDTQYF	TGTGCCAGCAGTTACCGCGGACAGGGAACCCCCACAGATACGCAGTATTTT
many	TRBV7-9	.	TRBJ2-5	CASSLRSGAETQYF	TGTGCCAGCAGCTTACGATCGGGGGCAGAGACCCAGTACTTC
.	TRBV9	.	TRBJ1-4	CASSEGQSGTNEKLFF	TGTGCCAGCAGCGAGGGGCAAAGTGGAACTAATGAAAAACTGTTTTTT
many	TRBV11-2	.	TRBJ2-3	CASRDRTDTQYF	TGTGCCAGCAGAGACCGAACAGATACGCAGTATTTT
many	TRBV12-3/TRBV12-4	.	TRBJ1-2	CASSFRNYGYTF	TGTGCCAGCAGTTTCCGTAACTATGGCTACACCTTC
few	TRBV6-4	.	TRBJ2-3	CATSDLGVGLDGTDTQYF	TGTGCCACCAGCGATCTAGGGGTCGGGTTAGACGGCACAGATACGCAGTATTTT
few	TRBV6-5	.	TRBJ1-2	CASSYVQNYGYTF	TGTGCCAGCAGTTACGTGCAGAACTATGGCTACACCTTC
.	TRBV9	.	TRBJ2-3	CASGSAVVSTDTQYF	TGTGCCAGCGGATCAGCCGTGGTGAGCACAGATACGCAGTATTTT
few	TRBV7-8	.	TRBJ2-5	CASTGFYYQETQYF	TGTGCCAGTACAGGGTTTTACTACCAAGAGACCCAGTACTTC
.	TRBV6-5	.	TRBJ2-6	CASSWATGPSSGANVLTF	TGTGCCAGCAGTTGGGCGACAGGACCAAGCTCTGGGGCCAACGTCCTGACTTTC
few	TRBV5-1	.	TRBJ1-4	CASSFGPGSEKLFF	.
many	TRBV12-3/TRBV12-4	.	TRBJ1-2	CASSLASANYGYTF	TGTGCCAGCAGTTTGGCTTCGGCTAACTATGGCTACACCTTC
few	TRBV12-3/TRBV12-4	.	TRBJ2-2	CASRAGHTGELFF	TGTGCCAGCAGGGCAGGACACACCGGGGAGCTGTTTTTT
few	TRBV7-9	.	TRBJ2-3	CASSHHRTVGTDTQYF	TGTGCCAGCAGCCACCATCGGACAGTGGGGACAGATACGCAGTATTTT
.	TRBV12-3/TRBV12-4	.	TRBJ1-2	CASSLWGPYGYTF	TGTGCCAGCAGTTTATGGGGTCCATATGGCTACACCTTC
many	TRBV5-1	TRBD1	TRBJ2-1	CASSTTDRGEQFF	TGCGCCAGCAGCACCACGGACAGGGGGGAGCAGTTCTTC
.	TRBV24-1	.	TRBJ2-5	CATSDWGETQYF	TGTGCCACCAGTGATTGGGGAGAGACCCAGTACTTC
few	TRBV4-2	.	TRBJ1-5	CASSQDLGGNQPQHF	TGTGCCAGCAGCCAAGATTTGGGGGGAAATCAGCCCCAGCATTTT
few	TRBV12-3/TRBV12-4	TRBD1	TRBJ1-1	CASITEGARAEAFF	TGTGCCAGCATCACGGAGGGGGCGAGGGCTGAAGCTTTCTTT